This T cell receptor (beta chain) was sequenced in a study of blood T cells in healthy people across ages. No fewer than 6.5 million PBMCs went into each sample. In its sample, this clonotype was seen a few times. What it binds is not known. Study conclusions and caveats: Greater diversity and more naive CD4+ cells were seen in long-lived donors than in aged donors.

Combining a sample-barcoded 5' primer with a J-beta primer mix, a second PCR ran for 7 to 11 cycles. Each CDR3 protein gets one entry after TCRdb re-called the 5' RACE reads with MiXCR. The table lists roughly 700,000 distinct CDR3 sequences, around a quarter of them singletons. The length of the CDR3 is 16 residues. The germline CDR1 and CDR2 sequences are LNHDA and SQIVND (reference sequence). Germline trimming cut 2 bases from V and 1 base from J; bases unmatched to any gene: 4. This sample also belongs to another study, concerning T cells of mothers and their children. From that report: Mothers yielded over 9.5 million CDR3 reads, children 3 million to 3.5 million each.

Sequenced input: blood. This chain connects TRBV19 to TRBJ1-3, with TRBD1 identical over 8 bases. The receptor was isolated from a boy aged 5 to 17 in good health. The CDR3 DNA follows: TGTGCCAGTAGTATACGGACAGGGTGGTCTGGAAACACCATATATTTT. Amino acids: CASSIRTGWSGNTIYF.